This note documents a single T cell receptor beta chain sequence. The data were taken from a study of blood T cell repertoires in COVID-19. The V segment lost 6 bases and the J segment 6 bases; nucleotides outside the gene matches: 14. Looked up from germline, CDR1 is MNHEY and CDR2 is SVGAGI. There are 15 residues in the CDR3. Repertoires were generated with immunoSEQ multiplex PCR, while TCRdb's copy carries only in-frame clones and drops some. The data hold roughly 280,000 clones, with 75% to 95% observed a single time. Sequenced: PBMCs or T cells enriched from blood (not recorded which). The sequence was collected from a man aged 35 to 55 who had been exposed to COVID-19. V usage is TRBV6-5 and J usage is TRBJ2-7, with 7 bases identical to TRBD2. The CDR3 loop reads CASRTGGPPYSEQYF. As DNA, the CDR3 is TGTGCCAGCAGAACGGGGGGACCTCCATATAGCGAGCAGTACTTC.